This TCR beta chain was recovered during a study of shared clonotypes between healthy human individuals. In the naive CD8 group, cells lacked CD45RO and were positively selected for CCR7, so terminally differentiated effector memory CD45RA+ cells were left out. Sequenced by immunoSEQ multiplex PCR; TCRdb stores in-frame clones only, minus some. The table has roughly 890,000 clones, 80% to 95% seen once; the top ten hold approximately 25%. The sequence was obtained from a man aged 30 to 45 in good health. Source material: naive CD8+ T cells sorted from blood.

The CDR3 here is CASSQDGTGPGSYEQYF. The CDR3 nucleotides read TGCGCCAGCAGCCAAGACGGGACGGGACCAGGCTCCTACGAGCAGTACTTC. The chain uses TRBV4-1 and TRBJ2-7; D possibly uses TRBD1 or TRBD2 (5 bases each). CDR1 and CDR2 from the germline V gene are MGHRA and YSYEKL. Trimming took 0 bases from V and 0 from J, leaving 15 bases between them. The CDR3 totals 17 residues.